This T cell receptor (beta chain) was recovered during a study of high-grade serous ovarian cancer treatment subgroups. Study in general: On average, approximately 15,000 reads and 7,494 unique TCR beta rearrangements were obtained per sample.

The germline V gene encodes CDR1 SEHNR and CDR2 FQNEAQ (reference sequence). Germline trimming cut 3 bases from V and 3 bases from J; bases unmatched to any gene: 7. The CDR3 is 15 residues long. Tumor tissue was taken before any definitive surgery or chemotherapy was given. Repertoires were generated with immunoSEQ multiplex PCR, while TCRdb's copy carries only in-frame clones and drops some. The sample has around 6,100 clones; about 69% are singletons. General study results and limits: Same-patient tumor repertoires overlapped at about 0.1 to 0.79; different patients barely overlapped. Without spatial data, bulk sequencing limits insight into HGSC tumor diversity.

This clone has just one count. The antigen remains undetermined. This receptor was identified in a human donor with high-grade serous ovarian cancer. Sequenced material: tumor tissue. The chain uses TRBV7-9 and TRBJ2-5, with 7 positions matching TRBD1. In nucleotides, the CDR3 is TGTGCCAGCAGCTTCCAAGGGACAGCTAAAGAGACCCAGTACTTC. It is translated as CASSFQGTAKETQYF.